This T cell receptor beta chain was captured in a study of spatial heterogeneity in lung cancer. As concerns this clonotype: This beta chain came through as a stray read in a library set up for alpha chains, and its size says little.

Unique molecular identifiers, one per molecule, were present on every TCR cDNA molecule. MiXCR, run by TCRdb on the 5' RACE reads, gives a single entry per CDR3 protein. Here the sample spans 700 to 850 distinct CDR3 sequences, 65% to 80% being singletons. J lost 4 bases, V lost 6 bases, and 7 bases had no gene match. The germline gives CDR1 DFQATT, CDR2 SNEGSKA (reference sequence). The length of the CDR3 is 14 residues. Time point given: blood at routine non-recurrence follow-up after resection. The clonotype comes from a female donor with early-stage non-small cell lung cancer. The V call is TRBV20-1, the J call TRBJ1-2; 11 bases align to TRBD1. The input for sequencing was PBMCs, taken at follow-up. The CDR3 loop reads CSAHGTGGTYGYTF. The DNA for the CDR3 is TGCAGTGCGCATGGGACAGGGGGAACCTATGGCTACACCTTC.